The rows below give T cell receptor beta chains drawn from one sample of a study of T-cell memory formation after mild COVID-19. TCRdb recomputed calls from the 5' RACE reads with MiXCR, one row per CDR3 protein. The sample holds fewer than 250,000 distinct CDR3 sequences, 25% to 35% seen once. The sequenced material came from PBMCs or a T cell subset sorted from them (not recorded which). All receptors derive from an adult woman who had mild COVID-19 (a few samples of this study predate the infection). Cell type and time point are not known. CDR3s include the opening cysteine and the closing phenylalanine or tryptophan. A D gene is named only where the DNA matches it firmly. A clone size is listed for some rows: how often the clone was seen (once, few, many), or a class if it is expanded.

d_gene,j_gene,v_gene,abundance,CDR3aa,CDR3nt
.,TRBJ2-7,TRBV5-6,.,CASSLTAESEQYF,TGTGCCAGCAGCTTGACAGCCGAGAGTGAGCAGTACTTC
TRBD2,TRBJ2-3,TRBV6-6,.,CASRRRLAGGSASTDTQYF,TGTGCCAGCAGAAGGAGACTAGCGGGAGGGTCGGCTAGCACAGATACGCAGTATTTT
TRBD2,TRBJ2-5,TRBV7-9,few,CASSLAPSGGETQYF,TGTGCCAGCAGCTTAGCACCTAGCGGCGGGGAGACCCAGTACTTC
.,TRBJ1-5,TRBV7-9,.,CASSPFRGAGNQPQHF,TGTGCCAGCAGCCCATTTCGAGGTGCGGGAAATCAGCCCCAGCATTTT
TRBD2,TRBJ2-1,TRBV5-1,few,CASSPSGGVLYREQFF,TGCGCCAGCAGCCCTAGCGGGGGGGTTCTATATCGGGAGCAGTTCTTC
.,TRBJ2-5,TRBV6-5,few,CASSYSIGSSQETQYF,TGTGCCAGCAGTTACTCGATCGGGTCCTCCCAAGAGACCCAGTACTTC
.,TRBJ1-1,TRBV29-1,few,CSVGASGSVRNTEAFF,TGCAGCGTTGGTGCCTCGGGATCGGTTCGGAACACTGAAGCTTTCTTT
.,TRBJ1-2,TRBV19,once,CASIPPGADGYTF,TGTGCCAGTATCCCCCCGGGGGCGGATGGCTACACCTTC
TRBD2,TRBJ2-1,TRBV6-2/TRBV6-3,.,CASSYGLAGAEQFF,TGTGCCAGCAGTTACGGACTAGCGGGAGCCGAGCAGTTCTTC
.,TRBJ2-7,TRBV11-2,few,CASSLDIRDEQYF,TGTGCCAGCAGCTTAGATATAAGGGACGAGCAGTACTTC
.,TRBJ2-2,TRBV7-2,.,CASSLKVKNTGELFF,TGTGCCAGCAGCTTAAAGGTCAAGAACACCGGGGAGCTGTTTTTT
TRBD1,TRBJ1-5,TRBV10-3,.,CAISTGTDGQPQHF,TGTGCCATCAGTACCGGGACAGATGGTCAGCCCCAGCATTTT
.,TRBJ1-2,TRBV27,few,CASKNGPGHGYTF,TGTGCCAGCAAGAACGGCCCAGGGCATGGCTACACCTTC
.,TRBJ1-3,TRBV7-2,.,CASSLSYGNTIYF,TGTGCCAGCAGCTTGTCTTATGGGAACACCATATATTTT
TRBD1,TRBJ1-1,TRBV12-3/TRBV12-4,few,CASSDRQGPGTEAFF,TGTGCCAGCAGTGACAGACAGGGCCCGGGGACTGAAGCTTTCTTT
TRBD1,TRBJ1-1,TRBV5-4,.,CASSFGGQGDTEAFF,TGTGCCAGCAGCTTCGGGGGTCAGGGGGACACTGAAGCTTTCTTT
.,TRBJ1-1,TRBV20-1,few,CSAARSGKSNTEAFF,TGCAGTGCTGCAAGGTCAGGGAAATCGAACACTGAAGCTTTCTTT
TRBD1,TRBJ2-5,TRBV13,few,CASSLRDRATETQYF,TGTGCCAGCAGCTTACGAGACAGGGCTACTGAGACCCAGTACTTC
.,TRBJ1-4,TRBV7-8,.,CASSFQPGFNEKLFF,TGTGCCAGCAGCTTTCAACCGGGGTTCAATGAAAAACTGTTTTTT
TRBD1,TRBJ1-2,TRBV20-1,.,CSATDRGNYGYTF,TGCAGTGCTACGGACAGGGGGAACTATGGCTACACCTTC
.,TRBJ1-3,TRBV3-1,.,CASSQAGGLAGNTIYF,TGTGCCAGCAGCCAAGCGGGGGGCCTCGCTGGAAACACCATATATTTT
TRBD1,TRBJ2-2,TRBV19,.,CASSMWDRAYPGELFF,TGTGCCAGTAGTATGTGGGACAGGGCCTATCCCGGGGAGCTGTTTTTT
.,TRBJ1-1,TRBV24-1,.,CATRDNVQAEAFF,TGTGCCACCAGGGACAACGTTCAGGCTGAAGCTTTCTTT
TRBD2,TRBJ2-1,TRBV4-1,.,CASSFSGLSYNEQFF,TGCGCCAGCAGTTTTAGCGGGCTTTCCTACAACGAGCAGTTCTTC
.,TRBJ2-3,TRBV5-1,.,CASSSEGGLSTDTQYF,TGCGCCAGCAGCTCGGAAGGGGGGCTTAGCACAGATACGCAGTATTTT